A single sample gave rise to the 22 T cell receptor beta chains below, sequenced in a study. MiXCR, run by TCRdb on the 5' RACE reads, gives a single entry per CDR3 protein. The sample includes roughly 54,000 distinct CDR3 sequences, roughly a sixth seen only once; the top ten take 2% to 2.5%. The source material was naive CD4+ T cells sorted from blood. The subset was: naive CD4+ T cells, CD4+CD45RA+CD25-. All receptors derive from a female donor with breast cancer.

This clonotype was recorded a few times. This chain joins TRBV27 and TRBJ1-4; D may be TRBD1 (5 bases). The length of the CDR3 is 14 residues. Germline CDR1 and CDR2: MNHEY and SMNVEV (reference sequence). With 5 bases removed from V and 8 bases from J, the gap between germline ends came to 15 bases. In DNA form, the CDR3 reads TGTGCCAGCAGTCCGAGGGGAGGATACGAAAAACTGTTTTTT. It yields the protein CASSPRGGYEKLFF.

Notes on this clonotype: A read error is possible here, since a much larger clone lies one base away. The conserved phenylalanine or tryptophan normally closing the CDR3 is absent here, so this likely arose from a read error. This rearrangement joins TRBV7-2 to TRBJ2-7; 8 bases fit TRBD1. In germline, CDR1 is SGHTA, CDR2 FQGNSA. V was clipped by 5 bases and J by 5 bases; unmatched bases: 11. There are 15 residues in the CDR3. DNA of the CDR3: TGTGCCAGCAGCCCACACAGGGGGAATTTGGACGAGCAGTACTCC. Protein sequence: CASSPHRGNLDEQYS.

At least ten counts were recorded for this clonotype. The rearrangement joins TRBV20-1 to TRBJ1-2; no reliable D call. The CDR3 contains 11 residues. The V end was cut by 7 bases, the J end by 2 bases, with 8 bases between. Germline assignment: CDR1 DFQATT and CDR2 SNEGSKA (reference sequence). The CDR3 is CSGSDNYGYTF. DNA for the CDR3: TGCAGTGGTTCCGACAACTATGGCTACACCTTC.

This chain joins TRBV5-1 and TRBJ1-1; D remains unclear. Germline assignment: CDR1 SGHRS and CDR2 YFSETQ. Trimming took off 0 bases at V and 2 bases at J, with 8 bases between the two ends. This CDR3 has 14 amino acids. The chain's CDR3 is CASSLGLINTEAFF. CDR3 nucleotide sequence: TGCGCCAGCAGCTTGGGACTGATCAACACTGAAGCTTTCTTT.

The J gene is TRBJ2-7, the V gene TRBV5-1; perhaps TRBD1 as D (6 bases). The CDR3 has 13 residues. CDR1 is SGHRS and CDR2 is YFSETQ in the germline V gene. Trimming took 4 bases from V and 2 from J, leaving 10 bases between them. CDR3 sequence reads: CASSTGQPYEQYF. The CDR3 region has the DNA TGCGCCAGCAGCACCGGACAGCCCTACGAGCAGTACTTC.

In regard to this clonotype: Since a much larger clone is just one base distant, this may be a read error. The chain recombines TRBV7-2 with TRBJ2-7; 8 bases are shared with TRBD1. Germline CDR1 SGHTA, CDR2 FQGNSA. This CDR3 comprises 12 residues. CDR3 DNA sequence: TGTGCCAGCAGCTCGACAGGGGACGAGCGGTACTTC. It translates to CASSSTGDERYF.

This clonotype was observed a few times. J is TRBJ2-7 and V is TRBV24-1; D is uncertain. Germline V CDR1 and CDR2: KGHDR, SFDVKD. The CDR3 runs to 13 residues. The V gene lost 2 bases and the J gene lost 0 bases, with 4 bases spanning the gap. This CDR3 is CATSDSDSYEQYF. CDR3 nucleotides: TGTGCCACCAGTGATTCTGACTCCTACGAGCAGTACTTC.

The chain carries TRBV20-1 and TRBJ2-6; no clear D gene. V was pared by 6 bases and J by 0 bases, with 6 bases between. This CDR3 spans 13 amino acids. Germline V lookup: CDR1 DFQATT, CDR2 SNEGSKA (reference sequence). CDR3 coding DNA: TGCAGTGCCGCCATCTCTGGGGCCAACGTCCTGACTTTC. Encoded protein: CSAAISGANVLTF.

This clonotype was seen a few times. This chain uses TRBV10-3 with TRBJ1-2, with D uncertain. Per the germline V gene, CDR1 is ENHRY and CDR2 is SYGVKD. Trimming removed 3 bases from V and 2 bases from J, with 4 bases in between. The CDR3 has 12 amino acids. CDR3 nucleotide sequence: TGTGCCATCAGTGACAGCAACTATGGCTACACCTTC. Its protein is CAISDSNYGYTF.

CDR3 loop: CASSSGGNTIYF. CDR3 in DNA: TGCGCCAGCAGCTCCGGAGGAAACACCATATATTTT. This rearrangement joins TRBV5-1 to TRBJ1-3; the D is unclear. V was pared by 3 bases and J by 4 bases, with 5 bases between. From germline, CDR1 is SGHRS and CDR2 YFSETQ. CDR3 length equals 12 residues.

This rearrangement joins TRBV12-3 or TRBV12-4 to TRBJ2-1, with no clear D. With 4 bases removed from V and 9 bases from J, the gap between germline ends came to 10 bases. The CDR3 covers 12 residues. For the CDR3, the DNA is TGTGCCAGCAGTTCCACTACGGCTGAGCAGTTCTTC. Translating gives CASSSTTAEQFF.

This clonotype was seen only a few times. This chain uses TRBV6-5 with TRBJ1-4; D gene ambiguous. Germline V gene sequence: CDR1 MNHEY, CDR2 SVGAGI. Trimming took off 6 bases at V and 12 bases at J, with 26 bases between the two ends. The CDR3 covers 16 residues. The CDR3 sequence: CASSPLGGRITGELFF. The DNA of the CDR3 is TGTGCCAGCAGCCCCCTAGGAGGGAGAATTACTGGGGAACTGTTTTTT.

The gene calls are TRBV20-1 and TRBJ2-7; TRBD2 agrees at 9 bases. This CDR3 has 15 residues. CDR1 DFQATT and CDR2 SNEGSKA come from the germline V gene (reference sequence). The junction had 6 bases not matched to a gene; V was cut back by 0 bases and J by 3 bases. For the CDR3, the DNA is TGCAGTGCTAGAGAAGCCGGACTAGCGAGCTACGAGCAGTACTTC. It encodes CSAREAGLASYEQYF.

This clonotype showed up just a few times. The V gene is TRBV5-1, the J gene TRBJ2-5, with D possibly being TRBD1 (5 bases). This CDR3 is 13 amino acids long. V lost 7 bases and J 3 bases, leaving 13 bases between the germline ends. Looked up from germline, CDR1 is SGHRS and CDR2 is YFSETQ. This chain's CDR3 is CASSRAFKETQYF. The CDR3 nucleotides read TGCGCCAGCTCCAGGGCATTTAAAGAGACCCAGTACTTC. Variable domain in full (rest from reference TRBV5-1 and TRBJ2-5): KAGVTQTPRYLIKTRGQQVTLSCSPISGHRSVSWYQQTPGQGLQFLFEYFSETQRNKGNFPGRFSGRQFSNSRSEMNVSTLELGDSALYLCASSRAFKETQYFGPGTRLLVL.

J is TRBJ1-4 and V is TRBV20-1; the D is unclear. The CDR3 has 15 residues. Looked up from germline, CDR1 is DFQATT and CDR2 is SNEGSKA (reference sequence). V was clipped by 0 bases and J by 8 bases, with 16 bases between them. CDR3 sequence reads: CSARDREGPGEKLFF. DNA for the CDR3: TGCAGTGCTAGAGATCGAGAAGGTCCCGGCGAAAAACTGTTTTTT.

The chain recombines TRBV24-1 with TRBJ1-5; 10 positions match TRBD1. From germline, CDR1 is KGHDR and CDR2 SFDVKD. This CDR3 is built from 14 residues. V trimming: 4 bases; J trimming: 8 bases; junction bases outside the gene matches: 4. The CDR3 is CATSERQGAKPQHF. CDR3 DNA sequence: TGTGCCACCAGTGAGAGACAGGGGGCTAAGCCCCAGCATTTT.

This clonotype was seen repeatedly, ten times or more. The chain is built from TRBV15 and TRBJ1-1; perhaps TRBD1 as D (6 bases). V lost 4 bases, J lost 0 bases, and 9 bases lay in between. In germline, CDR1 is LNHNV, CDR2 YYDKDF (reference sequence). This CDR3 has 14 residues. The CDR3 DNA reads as TGTGCCACCAGCAAAGACAGGCTGAACACTGAAGCTTTCTTT. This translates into CATSKDRLNTEAFF.

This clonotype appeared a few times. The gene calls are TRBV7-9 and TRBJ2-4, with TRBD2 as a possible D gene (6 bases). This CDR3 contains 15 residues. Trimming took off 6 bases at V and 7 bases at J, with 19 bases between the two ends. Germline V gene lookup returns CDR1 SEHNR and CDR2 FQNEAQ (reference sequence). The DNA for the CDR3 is TGTGCCAGCAGTCCACACGGGACTCCCGGCAACATTCAGTACTTC. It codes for CASSPHGTPGNIQYF. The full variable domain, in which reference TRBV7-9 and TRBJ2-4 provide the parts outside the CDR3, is DTGVSQNPRHKITKRGQNVTFRCDPISEHNRLYWYRQTLGQGPEFLTYFQNEAQLEKSRLLSDRFSAERPKGSFSTLEIQRTEQGDSAMYLCASSPHGTPGNIQYFGAGTRLSVL.

CDR3 sequence: CASSFGVRAFF. CDR3 DNA sequence: TGTGCCAGCAGTTTCGGAGTAAGAGCTTTCTTT. The chain employs TRBV12-3 or TRBV12-4 and TRBJ1-1; the D is unclear. The CDR3 is 11 amino acids. The V end was cut by 3 bases, the J end by 10 bases, with 9 bases between.

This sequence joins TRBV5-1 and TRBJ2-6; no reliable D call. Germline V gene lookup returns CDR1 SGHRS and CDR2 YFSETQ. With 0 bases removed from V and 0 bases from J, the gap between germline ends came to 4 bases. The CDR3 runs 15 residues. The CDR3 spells CASSLESSGANVLTF. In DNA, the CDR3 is TGCGCCAGCAGCTTGGAGAGCTCTGGGGCCAACGTCCTGACTTTC. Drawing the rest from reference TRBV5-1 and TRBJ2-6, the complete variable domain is KAGVTQTPRYLIKTRGQQVTLSCSPISGHRSVSWYQQTPGQGLQFLFEYFSETQRNKGNFPGRFSGRQFSNSRSEMNVSTLELGDSALYLCASSLESSGANVLTFGAGSRLTVL.

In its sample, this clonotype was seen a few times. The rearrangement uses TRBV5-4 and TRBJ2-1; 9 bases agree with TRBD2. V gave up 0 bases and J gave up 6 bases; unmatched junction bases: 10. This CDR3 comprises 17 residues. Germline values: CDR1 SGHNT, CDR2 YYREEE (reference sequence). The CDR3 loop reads CASSLALRAGGPNEQFF. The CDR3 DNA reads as TGTGCCAGCAGCTTGGCCTTACGTGCGGGAGGGCCCAATGAGCAGTTCTTC.

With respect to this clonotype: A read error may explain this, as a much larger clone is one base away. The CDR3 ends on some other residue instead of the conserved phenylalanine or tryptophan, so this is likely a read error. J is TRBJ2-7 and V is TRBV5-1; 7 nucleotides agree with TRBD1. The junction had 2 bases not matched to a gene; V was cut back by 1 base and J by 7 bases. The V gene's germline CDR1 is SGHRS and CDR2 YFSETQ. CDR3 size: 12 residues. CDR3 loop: CASSLMGQEQYL. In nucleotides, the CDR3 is TGCGCCAGCAGCTTGATGGGACAGGAGCAGTACCTC.